This T cell receptor beta chain was identified in a study of shared clonotypes between healthy human individuals (dated by TCRdb to 2020 to 2021). Describing the broader study: Three men and two women, aged 18 to 49 years, made up the cohort. For each donor, CD4 naive and CD4 memory were each run on three plates, CD8 naive on two plates, and CD8 memory on one plate. To estimate repertoire size and how much clonotype sharing occurs between individuals, the study deeply sequenced the blood TCR repertoires of five or six healthy adults. To increase sequencing depth and limit assay-specific biases, different laboratories used diverse techniques to prepare libraries and sequence TCR repertoires. Each donor's leukapheresis produced roughly between roughly 0.85 and 9.5 billion PBMCs. What the study reported, not specific to this receptor: When four donors were compared, the shared fraction of clonotypes was about 5% for naive CD4, approximately 3.3% for naive CD8, 2.3% for memory CD4, and around 0.37% for memory CD8. Sampling was restricted to blood, and TCR repertoires in tissue are likely to differ from TCR repertoires in blood. Because the study included only a small number of donors, the genetic and exposure-history diversity represented was limited. Higher generation probabilities were observed for clonotypes shared by all four sorted-subset donors than for non-shared clonotypes. Larger estimated clonotype richness was generally found for naive subsets than for memory subsets. Based on pairwise subsampling, the degree of clonotype sharing among donors was expected to be affected by sequencing depth. Rarefaction of sorted-subset datasets indicated incomplete sequencing despite the large sequencing depth.

Healthy HIV-negative adults with no recently reported acute infections or vaccinations were included as donors. Every donor was a Caucasian adult living in Nashville, Tennessee, USA. Magnetic negative selection was used to enrich CD4+ T cells, after which naive cells were positively selected on CD45RA and the negative fraction became the memory subset. Blood was collected by leukapheresis, and PBMCs were isolated by Ficoll-Histopaque density gradient centrifugation and then cryopreserved in liquid nitrogen vapor phase. Analytical flow cytometry was used to check the purity and quantity of each magnetically sorted T cell population. Genomic DNA was isolated from every sorted fraction and measured by UV absorbance on a Nanodrop 2000c. For this clone: It lacks a known antigen. The input lacks base qualities; no much larger clone sits a single base away.

From its cysteine to its phenylalanine, the CDR3 spans 13 amino acids. The CDR3 DNA has 39 bases and is translated from base 1. The germline V gene yields MDHEN for CDR1 and SYDVKM for CDR2. V is shortened by 8 bases, J by 3 bases, and the region joining them spans 13 bases. TCR CDR3 regions were amplified from genomic DNA by multiplex PCR using the deep immunoSEQ assay. For each cell subset, the extracted genomic DNA was distributed evenly across all wells of several immunoSEQ 96-well plates, and each plate served as one replicate. Each replicate PCR for sorted subsets received 200 ng genomic DNA, equal to about 30,000 T cell genomes. The purified libraries were quantified using a Qubit 3.0 fluorometer, sized with a Bioanalyzer 2100, and then quantified again using the KAPA Library Quantification kit. A separate single-read 150-cycle Illumina NextSeq 550 flow cell was used to sequence each immunoSEQ 96-well plate. The original pipeline was this. Because the immunoSEQ output included only junctional sequences and no quality scores, the filtering could not be the same as the filtering used for full-length reads. Sequences were annotated with PyIR, a Python wrapper for IgBLAST v1.9, using IMGT germline references to assign V/J genes and CDR3. Reads were filtered out if the reads had weak V/J assignments (E-value above 1e-6), no CDR3, stop codons, out-of-frame junctions, or ambiguous translated residues. V3J clonotypes were defined as sequences sharing an identical inferred V gene, J gene, and CDR3 amino acid sequence. Percentage overlap between repertoires was computed as shared unique clonotypes divided by the size of the smaller repertoire. Richness of each repertoire was evaluated using RTK rarefaction, the Chao1 estimator, and Recon v2.1 estimates of unobserved clonotypes. For all TCRbeta clonotypes obtained by the gDNA method from a few donors, generation probabilities were computed with OLGA. TCRdb obtained this table from immuneACCESS and retained in-frame rearrangements with V and J assigned. These tables miss some clones; where compared with another copy, unresolved V genes account for less than half of the shortfall, and the remainder is unexplained. V, J and clone size derive from that table, while D and trimming were established from the DNA sequence. The sample table shows roughly 2,300,000 clones, and under 95% are seen once. More than 0.35% of the sample is taken by the ten largest.

The sample taken for sequencing was naive CD4+ T cells from PBMCs. The cell subset or site label on this specimen signifies: CD45RA+ positively selected. This sequence was found in a man aged 18 to 35 in good health. Some clones in this sample may be carry-over from other donors' samples. The chain links TRBV28 with TRBJ1-1; TRBD1 is possibly the D segment (6 matching bases). The CDR3 region: CASRTGMYTEAFF. The DNA sequence is TGTGCCAGCCGTACAGGGATGTACACTGAAGCTTTCTTT.